This section outlines one T cell receptor beta chain sequence together with its context. Its antigen is not identified. This sample is part of a study of regulatory T cells in long-lasting Graves disease. Study context: Over 5 years of antithyroid drugs plus positive TSH receptor antibodies defined persistent Graves' disease.

Combining iRepertoire HTBI primers with Arm-PCR of CDR3 regions, the authors built TCR beta libraries. Original data processing: The study identified 50 to 70 TRBV and 13 to 15 TRBJ segments across samples. In TCRdb, the multiplex PCR reads were re-called with MiXCR into one record per CDR3 protein. These V and J calls derive from TCRdb rather than the authors' analysis. This table holds under 450,000 distinct CDR3 sequences, roughly a quarter found once. Study conclusions and caveats: Thyroid tissue went unstudied; only peripheral blood was examined.

Described time point: persistent/refractory GD, antithyroid drugs over 5 years with positive TRAb. The TCR library used RNA extracted from PBMCs. The TCR was taken from a female donor with Graves disease. The sequencing here drew on peripheral blood mononuclear cells (PBMCs), taken when the disease was refractory, from a patient treated with antithyroid drugs.

The chain's CDR3 is CASSQDLKSPEQYF. Written as DNA, the CDR3 is TGCGCCAGCAGCCAAGATCTCAAGTCACCCGAGCAGTACTTC. The rearrangement uses TRBV4-3 and TRBJ2-5, with D uncertain. The J call is doubtful: the DNA matches TRBJ2-7 better. Germline CDR1 and CDR2: LGHNA and YSLEER. This CDR3 region has 14 residues.